This TCR beta chain was captured in a study of blood T cell repertoires in COVID-19. Across the study: The origin of the acute and convalescent COVID-19 samples was the United States, Italy and Spain. PBMCs, B-cell-depleted T cells, or T cells were the source of the cDNA or gDNA that made up the material.

This CDR3 is 14 amino acids long. CDR1 is SGHRS and CDR2 is YFSETQ in the germline V gene. Trimming left V 7 bases short and J 0 bases short, with 13 bases between. In the study's own analysis: It was from reference gene primer amplification that nucleated cell counts were estimated. Only in-frame clones appear in the TCRdb table, and some are missing; sequencing was by immunoSEQ multiplex PCR. The V and J calls and clone size were taken over from that table, and D and trimming were inferred from the DNA. The repertoire has about 280,000 clones, 86% of them found once; the top ten carry less than 3%.

The rearrangement joins TRBV5-1 to TRBJ1-1; perhaps TRBD1 as D (5 bases). The clonotype comes from a woman aged 25 to 45 with active or convalescent COVID-19. Sequenced material: peripheral blood. CDR3: CASSPGQVNTEAFF. CDR3 bases: TGCGCCAGCTCACCCGGACAAGTGAACACTGAAGCTTTCTTT. The complete variable domain, with remaining parts taken from reference TRBV5-1 and TRBJ1-1, reads KAGVTQTPRYLIKTRGQQVTLSCSPISGHRSVSWYQQTPGQGLQFLFEYFSETQRNKGNFPGRFSGRQFSNSRSEMNVSTLELGDSALYLCASSPGQVNTEAFFGQGTRLTVV.